This T cell receptor beta chain was profiled in a study of blood T cells in healthy people across ages. This CDR3 has 12 residues. Germline CDR1 SQVTM, CDR2 ANQGSEA. The ends were cut back, 8 bases at V and 0 bases at J, with 9 bases in the middle. A second PCR, run for roughly 7 to 12 cycles, used a sample-barcoded 5' primer plus a J-beta primer mix. Sequencing yielded, for each sample, at least 3 million paired-end reads carrying CDR3. In TCRdb, the 5' RACE reads were re-called with MiXCR into one record per CDR3 protein. The repertoire includes about a million distinct CDR3 sequences, roughly half of them detected once, and roughly 23% sits in the top ten. This clonotype was picked up many times. No antigen is known for it. Study outcomes and limitations: Naive CD4+ cells and diversity were both higher in long-lived donors than in aged donors. Unsorted PBMC material precluded a definitive naive versus antigen-experienced comparison.

The chain couples TRBV29-1 to TRBJ2-3; no definite D call. This sequence was found in a woman aged 55 to 70 in good health. The sample was blood. DNA of the CDR3: TGCAGCCTCCGAATAAGCACAGATACGCAGTATTTT. It encodes CSLRISTDTQYF.